Here is one T cell receptor (beta chain) with its context. What it binds is not known. The data were taken from a study of regulatory T cells in long-lasting Graves disease. Findings and caveats of the study: With a small sample size, accuracy may have been reduced. Those with persistent Graves' had less TCR diversity than newly diagnosed patients. No thyroid tissue was studied; the work used peripheral blood only.

CDR3 regions were amplified by Arm-PCR using iRepertoire HTBI primers to build TCR beta libraries. TCRdb itself ran the multiplex PCR reads through MiXCR, one entry per CDR3 protein. The table lists about 300,000 distinct CDR3 sequences, roughly 21% of them singletons. Described time point: persistent/refractory GD, antithyroid drugs over 5 years with positive TRAb. RNA extracted from PBMCs served as the sequencing template. Specimen: peripheral blood mononuclear cells (PBMCs), collected when the disease was refractory, from a patient treated with antithyroid drugs. The receptor comes from a female donor with Graves disease.

The CDR3 sequence: CASSPPNRGLNGELFF. Here the CDR3 DNA reads TGTGCCAGCTCACCACCGAACAGGGGATTAAACGGGGAGCTGTTTTTT. This chain connects TRBV18 to TRBJ2-2; 7 nucleotides match TRBD1. V was pared by 0 bases and J by 7 bases, with 8 bases of the junction left unmatched. Germline CDR1 KGHSH, CDR2 LQKENI. This CDR3 comprises 16 residues. Looking up the rest from reference TRBV18 and TRBJ2-2 gives the full variable domain: NAGVMQNPRHLVRRRGQEARLRCSPMKGHSHVYWYRQLPEEGLKFMVYLQKENIIDESGMPKERFSAEFPKEGPSILRIQQVVRGDSAAYFCASSPPNRGLNGELFFGEGSRLTVL.